The T cell receptor (beta chain) described here comes from a study of shared clonotypes between healthy human individuals. Sequencing used immunoSEQ multiplex PCR; TCRdb keeps in-frame clones, though not all of them. Among about 1 million clones listed, 65% to 75% were seen once. Trimming shortened V by 5 bases and J by 2 bases, and 9 bases separated the two germline ends. The germline CDR1 and CDR2 sequences are MNHEY and SVGAGI. There are 13 residues in the CDR3. The chain uses TRBV6-5 and TRBJ2-5, with D uncertain. This TCR was sampled from a man younger than 30 in good health. Input material: memory CD4+ T cells sorted from blood. The subset denotes: CD45RA-negative fraction. CDR3 protein: CASSPHRQETQYF. In DNA, the CDR3 is TGTGCCAGCAGTCCCCATAGACAAGAGACCCAGTACTTC.